A selection of T cell receptor beta chains follows, all from one sample in a study of blood T cell repertoires in COVID-19. Clones were sequenced by immunoSEQ multiplex PCR, and TCRdb holds only the in-frame ones, with some missing. The profile shows 160,000 or so clones, around 91% of them singletons. The sample was peripheral blood. Every receptor here comes from a woman aged 40 to 50 with acute or convalescent COVID-19. CDR3s include the opening cysteine and the closing phenylalanine or tryptophan. The D gene is left open where the match is weak. Only some rows state a clone size, as once, few, many or a class for expanded clones.

d_gene: -
v_gene: TRBV7-9
abundance: -
j_gene: TRBJ2-3
CDR3aa: CASSLATALGGTDTQYF
CDR3nt: TGTGCCAGCAGCTTAGCGACCGCGCTGGGAGGCACAGATACGCAGTATTTT

d_gene: TRBD1
v_gene: TRBV18
abundance: -
j_gene: TRBJ1-1
CDR3aa: CASSLQGAVSEAFF
CDR3nt: TGTGCCAGCTCACTTCAGGGGGCGGTCTCTGAAGCTTTCTTT

d_gene: TRBD1
v_gene: TRBV27
abundance: -
j_gene: TRBJ1-1
CDR3aa: CASRATGGVGAFF
CDR3nt: TGTGCCAGCCGCGCGACAGGGGGCGTCGGGGCTTTCTTT

d_gene: -
v_gene: TRBV3-1/TRBV3-2
abundance: -
j_gene: TRBJ2-2
CDR3aa: CASRGPGEYTGELFF
CDR3nt: TGTGCCAGCAGGGGACCGGGGGAGTACACCGGGGAGCTGTTTTTT

d_gene: TRBD1
v_gene: TRBV10-3
abundance: -
j_gene: TRBJ1-4
CDR3aa: CAISHRGSEEKLFF
CDR3nt: TGTGCCATCAGCCACAGGGGGTCGGAGGAAAAACTGTTTTTT

d_gene: TRBD1
v_gene: TRBV5-1
abundance: -
j_gene: TRBJ2-3
CDR3aa: CASRSGYRGRTDTQYF
CDR3nt: TGCGCCAGCAGATCGGGTTACAGGGGACGCACAGATACGCAGTATTTT

d_gene: TRBD1
v_gene: TRBV9
abundance: -
j_gene: TRBJ2-2
CDR3aa: CASSLWGSRGLDTGELFF
CDR3nt: TGTGCCAGCAGCCTATGGGGGTCGAGGGGGCTGGACACCGGGGAGCTGTTTTTT

d_gene: -
v_gene: TRBV12-3/TRBV12-4
abundance: few
j_gene: TRBJ2-1
CDR3aa: CGYNNEQFF
CDR3nt: TGTGGGTACAACAATGAGCAGTTCTTC

d_gene: TRBD1
v_gene: TRBV14
abundance: -
j_gene: TRBJ2-2
CDR3aa: CASSQPDRGASGELFF
CDR3nt: TGTGCCAGCAGCCAACCGGACAGGGGGGCGTCCGGGGAGCTGTTTTTT

d_gene: -
v_gene: TRBV6-5
abundance: -
j_gene: TRBJ2-5
CDR3aa: CASRRDLLGTQYF
CDR3nt: TGTGCCAGCAGGCGGGATTTACTTGGGACCCAGTACTTC

d_gene: -
v_gene: TRBV11-2
abundance: -
j_gene: TRBJ2-3
CDR3aa: CASSLGAGTDTQYF
CDR3nt: TGTGCCAGCAGCTTGGGCGCAGGCACAGATACGCAGTATTTT

d_gene: TRBD1
v_gene: TRBV6-1
abundance: -
j_gene: TRBJ2-2
CDR3aa: CASSEYDRGNTGELFF
CDR3nt: TGTGCCAGCAGTGAATATGACAGGGGGAACACCGGGGAGCTGTTTTTT

d_gene: -
v_gene: TRBV6-5
abundance: -
j_gene: TRBJ1-6
CDR3aa: CASSYREANSPLHF
CDR3nt: TGTGCCAGCAGTTACCGGGAGGCGAATTCACCCCTCCACTTT

d_gene: -
v_gene: TRBV19
abundance: once
j_gene: TRBJ1-3
CDR3aa: CASTQIAAGNTIYF
CDR3nt: TGTGCCAGTACTCAAATCGCGGCTGGAAACACCATATATTTT

d_gene: -
v_gene: TRBV19
abundance: -
j_gene: TRBJ2-5
CDR3aa: CASSIFRWETQYF
CDR3nt: TGTGCCAGTAGTATTTTTCGGTGGGAGACCCAGTACTTC

d_gene: -
v_gene: TRBV7-3
abundance: -
j_gene: TRBJ2-3
CDR3aa: CASSLFSADTQYF
CDR3nt: TGTGCCAGCAGTTTGTTTAGCGCAGATACGCAGTATTTT

d_gene: TRBD1
v_gene: TRBV19
abundance: -
j_gene: TRBJ2-6
CDR3aa: CASSIDRVTGLSGANVLTF
CDR3nt: TGTGCCAGTAGTATAGATCGAGTGACAGGGCTATCTGGGGCCAACGTCCTGACTTTC

d_gene: TRBD1
v_gene: TRBV5-1
abundance: -
j_gene: TRBJ1-4
CDR3aa: CASSLAYGQGATTNEKLFF
CDR3nt: TGCGCCAGCAGCTTGGCCTACGGACAGGGGGCTACTACTAATGAAAAACTGTTTTTT

d_gene: TRBD1
v_gene: TRBV30
abundance: -
j_gene: TRBJ1-2
CDR3aa: CAWSPTGTGRYGYTF
CDR3nt: TGTGCCTGGAGTCCTACCGGGACAGGGAGGTATGGCTACACCTTC

d_gene: -
v_gene: TRBV27
abundance: -
j_gene: TRBJ2-3
CDR3aa: CASTQRGGRSTDTQYF
CDR3nt: TGTGCCAGCACTCAACGGGGAGGTCGGAGCACAGATACGCAGTATTTT

d_gene: -
v_gene: TRBV6-5
abundance: -
j_gene: TRBJ1-6
CDR3aa: CASSLYGNSPLHF
CDR3nt: TGTGCCAGCAGTTTATACGGGAATTCACCCCTCCACTTT

d_gene: TRBD1
v_gene: TRBV19
abundance: -
j_gene: TRBJ1-5
CDR3aa: CASRETGGRFSNQPQHF
CDR3nt: TGTGCCAGTAGGGAGACAGGGGGCCGGTTTAGCAATCAGCCCCAGCATTTT

d_gene: TRBD2
v_gene: TRBV24-1
abundance: -
j_gene: TRBJ2-1
CDR3aa: CATSELAGASYNEQFF
CDR3nt: TGTGCCACCAGTGAGTTAGCGGGAGCCTCCTACAATGAGCAGTTCTTC

d_gene: TRBD2
v_gene: TRBV7-9
abundance: -
j_gene: TRBJ2-7
CDR3aa: CASSSLAGLASYEQYF
CDR3nt: TGTGCCAGCAGCTCTCTAGCGGGACTGGCCTCCTACGAGCAGTACTTC

d_gene: TRBD1
v_gene: TRBV19
abundance: -
j_gene: TRBJ2-1
CDR3aa: CASQPARSGRGSYNEQFF
CDR3nt: TGTGCCAGCCAACCAGCACGAAGTGGCAGGGGGTCCTACAATGAGCAGTTCTTC

d_gene: -
v_gene: TRBV7-6
abundance: -
j_gene: TRBJ2-1
CDR3aa: CASSLAGLSHNEQFF
CDR3nt: TGTGCCAGCAGCTTAGCAGGACTGTCCCATAATGAGCAGTTCTTC

d_gene: -
v_gene: TRBV24-1
abundance: -
j_gene: TRBJ2-3
CDR3aa: CATSEDGVTDTQYF
CDR3nt: TGTGCCACCAGTGAGGACGGGGTCACAGATACGCAGTATTTT

d_gene: -
v_gene: TRBV19
abundance: -
j_gene: TRBJ1-6
CDR3aa: CASSTRWRENSSPLHF
CDR3nt: TGTGCCAGTAGTACCCGTTGGAGGGAAAACAGTTCACCCCTCCACTTT

d_gene: -
v_gene: TRBV29-1
abundance: -
j_gene: TRBJ1-1
CDR3aa: CSGVFRTEAFF
CDR3nt: TGCAGCGGAGTATTTCGTACTGAAGCTTTCTTT

d_gene: TRBD2
v_gene: TRBV6-2/TRBV6-3
abundance: -
j_gene: TRBJ2-7
CDR3aa: CASSRGLAGDEQYF
CDR3nt: TGTGCCAGCAGTCGAGGACTAGCGGGGGACGAGCAGTACTTC

d_gene: TRBD2
v_gene: TRBV7-2
abundance: -
j_gene: TRBJ2-7
CDR3aa: CASSLERLAVHEQYF
CDR3nt: TGTGCCAGCAGCTTAGAAAGACTAGCGGTCCACGAGCAGTACTTC

d_gene: TRBD2
v_gene: TRBV4-1
abundance: -
j_gene: TRBJ2-1
CDR3aa: CASSQGSAGAGYNEQFF
CDR3nt: TGCGCCAGCAGCCAAGGTTCAGCGGGAGCCGGATACAATGAGCAGTTCTTC

d_gene: -
v_gene: TRBV12-5
abundance: -
j_gene: TRBJ2-3
CDR3aa: CASGSGTFGSDTQYF
CDR3nt: TGTGCTAGTGGCTCCGGGACTTTTGGGTCAGATACGCAGTATTTT

d_gene: TRBD2
v_gene: TRBV4-2
abundance: -
j_gene: TRBJ2-5
CDR3aa: CASSQAPVAGGQSAQYF
CDR3nt: TGTGCCAGCAGCCAAGCTCCGGTAGCGGGAGGGCAATCGGCCCAGTACTTC

d_gene: TRBD1
v_gene: TRBV5-1
abundance: -
j_gene: TRBJ2-7
CDR3aa: CASSLSLPGQGSYEQYF
CDR3nt: TGCGCCAGCAGCTTGTCCCTACCGGGACAGGGATCCTACGAGCAGTACTTC

d_gene: -
v_gene: TRBV2
abundance: -
j_gene: TRBJ1-5
CDR3aa: CASRGWRDQPQHF
CDR3nt: TGTGCCAGCAGGGGATGGCGGGATCAGCCCCAGCATTTT

d_gene: TRBD1
v_gene: TRBV24-1
abundance: -
j_gene: TRBJ2-7
CDR3aa: CATSDRRQGVSYEQYF
CDR3nt: TGTGCCACCAGTGACCGTCGACAGGGGGTCTCCTACGAGCAGTACTTC

d_gene: TRBD1
v_gene: TRBV7-3
abundance: -
j_gene: TRBJ1-1
CDR3aa: CASSLLPGQGSSGTEAFF
CDR3nt: TGTGCCAGCAGCTTATTACCGGGACAGGGATCTAGTGGGACTGAAGCTTTCTTT

d_gene: -
v_gene: TRBV7-3
abundance: -
j_gene: TRBJ1-4
CDR3aa: CASSLTLNPGMDEKLFF
CDR3nt: TGTGCCAGCAGCTTAACGTTAAATCCAGGGATGGATGAAAAACTGTTTTTT

d_gene: TRBD1
v_gene: TRBV7-9
abundance: -
j_gene: TRBJ2-1
CDR3aa: CASSLNGTGSSYNEQFF
CDR3nt: TGTGCCAGCAGCTTAAATGGGACAGGGAGCTCCTACAATGAGCAGTTCTTC

d_gene: -
v_gene: TRBV18
abundance: once
j_gene: TRBJ2-4
CDR3aa: CASSPLGADIQYF
CDR3nt: TGTGCCAGCTCACCTCTTGGGGCAGACATTCAGTACTTC

d_gene: TRBD1
v_gene: TRBV28
abundance: -
j_gene: TRBJ1-1
CDR3aa: CASSRQFYSGTGICTEAFF
CDR3nt: TGTGCCAGCAGTCGCCAATTTTACTCCGGGACAGGGATTTGTACTGAAGCTTTCTTT

d_gene: -
v_gene: TRBV7-9
abundance: -
j_gene: TRBJ1-3
CDR3aa: CASSSQGKDTIYF
CDR3nt: TGTGCCAGCAGCTCTCAGGGGAAGGACACCATATATTTT

d_gene: TRBD1
v_gene: TRBV19
abundance: once
j_gene: TRBJ1-5
CDR3aa: CASSIGVTGVGQPQHF
CDR3nt: TGTGCCAGTAGTATAGGGGTAACAGGGGTAGGGCAGCCCCAGCATTTT

d_gene: TRBD1
v_gene: TRBV5-1
abundance: -
j_gene: TRBJ1-6
CDR3aa: CASSLGGQGYSPLHF
CDR3nt: TGCGCCAGCAGCTTGGGCGGACAGGGATATTCACCCCTCCACTTT

d_gene: TRBD1
v_gene: TRBV5-1
abundance: -
j_gene: TRBJ2-7
CDR3aa: CASSQATGPDEQYF
CDR3nt: TGCGCCAGCAGCCAGGCGACAGGGCCGGACGAGCAGTACTTC

d_gene: TRBD1
v_gene: TRBV15
abundance: -
j_gene: TRBJ2-2
CDR3aa: CATSPRQGYTGELFF
CDR3nt: TGTGCCACCAGCCCACGACAGGGATACACCGGGGAGCTGTTTTTT

d_gene: -
v_gene: TRBV27
abundance: -
j_gene: TRBJ1-1
CDR3aa: CASRTGSYTEAFF
CDR3nt: TGTGCCAGCAGGACCGGGTCTTACACTGAAGCTTTCTTT

d_gene: TRBD2
v_gene: TRBV11-2
abundance: -
j_gene: TRBJ2-1
CDR3aa: CASSKGLAKNNEQFF
CDR3nt: TGTGCCAGCAGCAAGGGACTAGCGAAGAACAATGAGCAGTTCTTC

d_gene: TRBD2
v_gene: TRBV28
abundance: -
j_gene: TRBJ2-3
CDR3aa: CASSLKVAGGITDTQYF
CDR3nt: TGTGCCAGCAGTTTAAAGGTAGCGGGGGGCATCACAGATACGCAGTATTTT